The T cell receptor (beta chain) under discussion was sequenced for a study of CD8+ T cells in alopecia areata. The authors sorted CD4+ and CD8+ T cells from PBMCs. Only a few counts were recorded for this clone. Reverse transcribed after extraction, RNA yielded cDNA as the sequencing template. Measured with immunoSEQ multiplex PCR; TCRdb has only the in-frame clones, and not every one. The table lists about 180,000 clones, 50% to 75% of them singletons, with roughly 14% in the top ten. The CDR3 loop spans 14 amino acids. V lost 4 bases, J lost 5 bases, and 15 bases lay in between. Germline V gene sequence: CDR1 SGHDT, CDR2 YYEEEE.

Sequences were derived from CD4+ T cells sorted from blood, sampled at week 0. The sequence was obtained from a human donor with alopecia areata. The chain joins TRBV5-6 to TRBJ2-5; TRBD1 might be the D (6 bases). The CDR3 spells CASSLTGFRETQYF. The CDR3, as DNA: TGTGCCAGCAGCCTCACAGGGTTTAGGGAGACCCAGTACTTC.